This TCR beta chain was sequenced in a study of a mutant IDH1 vaccine in newly diagnosed glioma. Study-level background: Vaccination was launched 4-6 weeks after radiotherapy alone, or with temozolomide cycles.

A note on this clone: As yet, its antigen is unknown.

The CDR3 has 14 amino acids. Trimming shortened V by 4 bases and J by 8 bases, and 15 bases separated the two germline ends. Germline V gene sequence: CDR1 MNHNS, CDR2 SASEGT. The sample's time point: week 23, last vaccination. Every vaccine dose comprised 300 ug of mutant IDH1 20-mer peptide plus topical imiquimod. TCRdb keeps only in-frame clones here, not all; method: immunoSEQ multiplex PCR. Counted here are about 44,000 clones, roughly 90% occurring once; the ten biggest clones make up 3% to 4.5%. The J gene is TRBJ1-3, the V gene TRBV6-1; D call uncertain. Material: PBMCs, obtained from a glioma patient whose treatment included an IDH1 peptide vaccine. This TCR derives from a man over 45 with glioma. The CDR3 DNA reads as TGTGCCAGCAGTGGTTACCCCGCTCTAGACACCATATATTTT. It specifies CASSGYPALDTIYF.